This T cell receptor beta chain was sequenced during a study of blood T cell repertoires in COVID-19. Authors' analysis steps: It was from reference gene primer amplification that nucleated cell counts were estimated. The protocol was immunoSEQ multiplex PCR, while the TCRdb copy is restricted to in-frame clones and leaves out a portion. That table supplies the V and J calls and clone size; D and trimming were determined from the DNA. Of some 70,000 clones listed, roughly four fifths are singletons. The germline V gene has CDR1 SGHTA and CDR2 FQGTGA. The CDR3 length is 16 residues. Trimming removed 5 bases at V and 8 bases at J, with 22 bases between.

This TCR was recovered from a man between 60 and 75 years old with COVID-19, enrolled during active disease. The chain is built from TRBV7-3 and TRBJ2-1; D might be TRBD2 (6 bases). The material sequenced was peripheral blood. In nucleotides, the CDR3 is TGTGCCAGCAGCCCTAAGGGAGGACGGATGTCCGATGAGCAGTTCTTC. The encoded protein is CASSPKGGRMSDEQFF.